This passage covers 16 T cell receptor beta chains from one sample sequenced in a study of blood T cell repertoires in COVID-19. Using immunoSEQ multiplex PCR, the repertoire was profiled, and TCRdb retains in-frame clones only, with some absent. The sample records some 160,000 clones, around 82% being singletons. Sample: peripheral blood. All receptors derive from a man in his sixties or seventies with active or convalescent COVID-19.

The chain is built from TRBV30 and TRBJ1-5; D gene ambiguous. This CDR3 region has 14 residues. CDR1 is GTSNPN and CDR2 is SVGIG in the germline V gene (reference sequence). V was shortened by 1 base and J by 2 bases, with 9 bases between the two germline ends. The CDR3 is CAWSGRLGNQPQHF. CDR3 nucleotide sequence: TGTGCCTGGAGTGGCAGGTTAGGCAATCAGCCCCAGCATTTT. Full variable domain (missing parts from reference TRBV30 and TRBJ1-5): SQTIHQWPATLVQPVGSPLSLECTVEGTSNPNLYWYRQAAGRGLQLLFYSVGIGQISSEVPQNLSASRPQDRQFILSSKKLLLSDSGFYLCAWSGRLGNQPQHFGDGTRLSIL.

This rearrangement joins TRBV5-1 to TRBJ1-2; possibly TRBD1 for D (5 bases). Trimming stripped 7 bases from V and 8 bases from J, with 21 bases between. Per germline, CDR1 SGHRS and CDR2 YFSETQ. The CDR3 length is 14 residues. The CDR3, as DNA: TGCGCCAGCCAACCCCCCGGGGGAGGCTTAGGCTACACCTTC. This translates into CASQPPGGGLGYTF.

This clone was recorded a few times. The rearrangement uses TRBV6-5 and TRBJ1-2, with 12 bases aligning to TRBD1. Germline V gene data show CDR1 as MNHEY and CDR2 as SVGAGI. This CDR3 comprises 14 residues. The trim removed 2 bases at V and 7 bases at J, leaving 2 bases unmatched. The CDR3 is CASSYTGQGAGYTF. In nucleotides, the CDR3 is TGTGCCAGCAGTTACACGGGACAGGGGGCTGGCTACACCTTC.

This sequence joins TRBV18 and TRBJ2-1; TRBD1 aligns across 9 bases. Germline assignment: CDR1 KGHSH and CDR2 LQKENI. V shed 2 bases and J 6 bases; nucleotides not matched to a gene: 11. The CDR3 has 17 residues. The CDR3 DNA reads TGTGCCAGCTCACCAAATGAACAGGGGGCTGTGGTCAATGAGCAGTTCTTC. This codes for CASSPNEQGAVVNEQFF.

This chain joins TRBV5-1 and TRBJ1-1; a weak D match, TRBD1 (5 bases). V gave up 0 bases and J gave up 6 bases, with 18 bases separating them. The CDR3 runs to 16 residues. Germline loops: CDR1 SGHRS, CDR2 YFSETQ. The CDR3 DNA reads TGCGCCAGCAGCTTGGGGCCTCAGGCAGGGATCCCTGAAGCTTTCTTT. Amino acid sequence: CASSLGPQAGIPEAFF. Complete variable domain (other parts from reference TRBV5-1 and TRBJ1-1): KAGVTQTPRYLIKTRGQQVTLSCSPISGHRSVSWYQQTPGQGLQFLFEYFSETQRNKGNFPGRFSGRQFSNSRSEMNVSTLELGDSALYLCASSLGPQAGIPEAFFGQGTRLTVV.

This clone came up a few times. This sequence joins TRBV7-9 and TRBJ2-2; TRBD2 agrees at 14 bases. CDR3 length equals 18 residues. Germline values: CDR1 SEHNR, CDR2 FQNEAQ (reference sequence). V was pared by 5 bases and J by 1 base, with 6 bases of the junction left unmatched. Written as DNA, the CDR3 is TGTGCCAGCAGCCCCTGGACTAGCGGGAGGAGGAACACCGGGGAGCTGTTTTTT. This sequence encodes CASSPWTSGRRNTGELFF.

The rearrangement joins TRBV5-1 to TRBJ2-1, with D hard to call. The CDR3 runs to 16 residues. Germline lookup yields CDR1 SGHRS and CDR2 YFSETQ. Trimming cost V 0 bases and J 3 bases, with 13 bases left between them. The CDR3 coding sequence is TGCGCCAGCAGCTTGGTGCCCACTAATTTCTACAATGAGCAGTTCTTC. Its protein product is CASSLVPTNFYNEQFF.

This clone has just a few counts. This chain links TRBV18 with TRBJ2-5; maybe TRBD2 (5 bases). Trimming removed 1 base at V and 3 bases at J, with 18 bases between. Per germline, CDR1 KGHSH and CDR2 LQKENI. The CDR3 spans 17 residues. CDR3 nucleotides: TGTGCCAGCTCACCACGTTCCCTAGCTGGGAGAGAAGAGACCCAGTACTTC. It encodes CASSPRSLAGREETQYF.

This rearrangement joins TRBV3-1 (or the pseudogene TRBV3-2) to TRBJ2-3, with 10 bases that match TRBD2. V lost 4 bases, J lost 4 bases, and 5 bases stayed unmatched. The CDR3 has 15 amino acids. Germline V gene lookup returns CDR1 LGHDT and CDR2 YNNKEL (reference sequence). As DNA, the CDR3 is TGTGCCAGCAGCCCTTCTAGCGGGAGTCCAGATACGCAGTATTTT. Its protein product is CASSPSSGSPDTQYF.

This rearrangement joins TRBV9 to TRBJ1-5; TRBD1 matches at 9 bases. This CDR3 has 14 residues. CDR1 is SGDLS, CDR2 YYNGEE, per germline. J lost 6 bases, V lost 3 bases, and 4 bases had no gene match. The CDR3 sequence: CASSARQGGQPQHF. CDR3 DNA: TGTGCCAGCAGCGCCCGACAGGGGGGTCAGCCCCAGCATTTT.

This clone was seen a handful of times. The rearrangement links TRBV7-6 to TRBJ1-6; D possibly corresponds to TRBD1 (6 bases). V was shortened by 1 base and J by 10 bases, with 14 bases between the two germline ends. Germline CDR1 and CDR2: SGHVS and FNYEAQ. This CDR3 has 15 residues. The CDR3 sequence: CASSLEGRGGSPLHF. The CDR3 nucleotides are TGTGCCAGCAGCTTAGAGGGCAGGGGTGGATCACCCCTCCACTTT.

The chain has TRBV7-2 and TRBJ1-4, with D hard to call. CDR3 length equals 14 residues. Germline-derived CDR1 and CDR2 are SGHTA and FQGNSA. Between the trimmed V and J ends, which lost 2 bases and 9 bases, there was a span of 13 bases. The CDR3 DNA reads as TGTGCCAGCAGCTTAAAGGGAGTAGAGAAAAAACTGTTTTTT. It encodes CASSLKGVEKKLFF.

This clone showed up just a few times. The genes are TRBV7-9 and TRBJ2-7; TRBD2 matches at 8 bases. The CDR3 sequence is 15 residues long. Germline-derived CDR1 and CDR2 are SEHNR and FQNEAQ (reference sequence). V lost 3 bases to trimming and J lost 1 base; unmatched junction nucleotides: 5. In DNA, the CDR3 is TGTGCCAGCAGCTTTTTAAGCGGGGGATCCTACGAGCAGTACTTC. Translated: CASSFLSGGSYEQYF.

The rearrangement links TRBV28 to TRBJ2-5; maybe TRBD2 (6 bases). This CDR3 has 15 residues. The germline V gene has CDR1 MDHEN and CDR2 SYDVKM. Trimming took 10 bases from V and 7 from J, leaving 25 bases between them. CDR3 in amino acids: CATSDVWEVLGTQYF. Here the CDR3 DNA reads TGTGCCACCTCGGACGTGTGGGAGGTTCTTGGGACCCAGTACTTC.

The chain carries TRBV7-8 and TRBJ2-7, with D perhaps matching TRBD2 (6 bases). V lost 0 bases and J 2 bases, leaving 14 bases between the germline ends. The germline V gene encodes CDR1 SGHVS and CDR2 FQNEAQ. This CDR3 is built from 16 residues. CDR3 protein: CASSLAFSGHTYEQYF. The CDR3 DNA sequence: TGTGCCAGCAGCTTAGCTTTTAGCGGACACACCTACGAGCAGTACTTC. The full variable domain, with the rest looked up from reference TRBV7-8 and TRBJ2-7, is GAGVSQSPRYKVAKRGQDVALRCDPISGHVSLFWYQQALGQGPEFLTYFQNEAQLDKSGLPSDRFFAERPEGSVSTLKIQRTQQEDSAVYLCASSLAFSGHTYEQYFGPGTRLTVT.

In DNA, the CDR3 is TGTGCCAGCAGTTACTCGGGACGGGAGCCGGGGGAGCAGTACTTC. Protein sequence: CASSYSGREPGEQYF. The V and J genes are TRBV6-6 and TRBJ2-7; perhaps TRBD2 as D (6 bases). The CDR3 is 15 residues long. The V gene lost 0 bases and the J gene lost 7 bases, with 16 bases spanning the gap. The germline CDR1 and CDR2 sequences are MNHNY and SVGAGI (reference sequence).